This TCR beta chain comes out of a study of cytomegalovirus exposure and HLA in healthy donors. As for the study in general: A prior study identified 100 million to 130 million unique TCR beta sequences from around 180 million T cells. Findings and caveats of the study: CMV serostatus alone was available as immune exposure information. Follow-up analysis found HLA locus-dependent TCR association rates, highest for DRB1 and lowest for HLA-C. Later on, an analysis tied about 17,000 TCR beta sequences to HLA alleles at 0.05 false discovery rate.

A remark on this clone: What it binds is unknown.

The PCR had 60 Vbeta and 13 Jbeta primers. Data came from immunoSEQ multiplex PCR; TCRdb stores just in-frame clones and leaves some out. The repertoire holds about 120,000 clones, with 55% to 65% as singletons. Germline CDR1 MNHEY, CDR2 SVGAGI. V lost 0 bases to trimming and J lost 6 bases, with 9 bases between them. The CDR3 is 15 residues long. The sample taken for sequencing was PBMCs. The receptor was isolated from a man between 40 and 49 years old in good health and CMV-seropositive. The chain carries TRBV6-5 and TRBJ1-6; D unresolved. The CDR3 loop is CASSYSRDFNSPLHF. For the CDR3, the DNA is TGTGCCAGCAGTTACTCTCGGGATTTTAATTCACCCCTCCACTTT.